A single sample is the source of the 27 T cell receptor beta chains below, sequenced in a study of blood T cells in healthy people across ages. Using a J-beta primer mix together with a sample-barcoded 5' primer, a second PCR was run for roughly 7 to 12 cycles. TCRdb used MiXCR to reprocess the 5' RACE reads, holding one entry per CDR3 protein. The data contain approximately 1.5 million distinct CDR3 sequences, roughly 32% of them singletons. The specimen was blood. Receptor source: a woman aged 30 to 39 in good health.

This clonotype was seen a few times. The rearrangement links TRBV30 to TRBJ2-1; D may be TRBD1 or TRBD2 (7 bases each). V was shortened by 7 bases and J by 3 bases, with 19 bases between the two germline ends. Germline CDR1 reads GTSNPN; CDR2 reads SVGIG (reference sequence). This CDR3 is 15 amino acids long. The CDR3 is CASRVQGGDYNEQFF. The CDR3 coding sequence is TGTGCCTCCCGGGTTCAGGGGGGGGACTACAATGAGCAGTTCTTC.

The chain links TRBV18 to TRBJ1-6; D may be TRBD1 (5 bases). Germline V gene data show CDR1 as KGHSH and CDR2 as LQKENI. V lost 3 bases, J lost 10 bases, and 19 bases lay in between. This CDR3 comprises 16 residues. The CDR3 sequence is CASSPTGARVGSPLHF. The CDR3 DNA reads TGTGCCAGCTCACCTACCGGGGCCAGGGTAGGCTCACCCCTCCACTTT.

This clonotype was observed a few times. The chain joins TRBV5-1 to TRBJ2-3; 13 nucleotides agree with TRBD2. Germline V gene sequence: CDR1 SGHRS, CDR2 YFSETQ. V lost 3 bases and J lost 0; bases outside the gene matches: 7. The CDR3 covers 18 residues. This CDR3 is CASSSGLAGAASTDTQYF. As DNA, the CDR3 is TGCGCCAGCAGCTCCGGACTAGCGGGGGCCGCTAGCACAGATACGCAGTATTTT. The whole variable domain, filled in from reference TRBV5-1 and TRBJ2-3, reads KAGVTQTPRYLIKTRGQQVTLSCSPISGHRSVSWYQQTPGQGLQFLFEYFSETQRNKGNFPGRFSGRQFSNSRSEMNVSTLELGDSALYLCASSSGLAGAASTDTQYFGPGTRLTVL.

This clonotype was observed many times. At one of its ends the junction is not consistent with the germline gene, which may arise from a read error. The DNA of the CDR3 is TGTGCCAGCAGCTACGGACAGGACCAAGAGACCCAGTACTTC. This gives the protein CASSYGQDQETQYF. The J gene is TRBJ2-5, the V gene TRBV5-1; 7 bases agree with TRBD1. The CDR3 covers 14 residues. Germline V gene sequence: CDR1 SGHRS, CDR2 YFSETQ.

This clonotype was seen repeatedly, ten times or more. The chain employs TRBV12-3 or TRBV12-4 and TRBJ2-3; D is perhaps TRBD1 (5 bases). V was pared by 5 bases and J by 4 bases, with 10 bases between. The CDR3 is 13 amino acids. The DNA for the CDR3 is TGTGCCAGCAGTGTCAGGGTATCAGATACGCAGTATTTT. Residues: CASSVRVSDTQYF.

The J gene is TRBJ2-3, the V gene TRBV7-8; D is possibly TRBD2 (6 bases). Germline V gene lookup returns CDR1 SGHVS and CDR2 FQNEAQ. V lost 6 bases to trimming and J lost 2 bases, with 24 bases between them. The CDR3 loop spans 18 amino acids. CDR3 nucleotides: TGTGCCAGCAGTGCGGGATCACTTGGCGGTTCGGTCACAGATACGCAGTATTTT. Protein sequence: CASSAGSLGGSVTDTQYF.

The chain employs TRBV10-3 and TRBJ1-5; unclear D gene. The CDR3 contains 14 residues. V was clipped by 2 bases and J by 6 bases, with 11 bases between them. Germline CDR1 reads ENHRY; CDR2 reads SYGVKD. The CDR3 sequence: CAISEMGRGQPQHF. The DNA of the CDR3 is TGTGCCATCAGTGAGATGGGCCGCGGTCAGCCCCAGCATTTT.

V usage is TRBV30 and J usage is TRBJ2-5, with TRBD2 matching over 14 bases. V lost 0 bases to trimming and J lost 12 bases; unmatched junction nucleotides: 3. This CDR3 contains 13 residues. Germline V gene data show CDR1 as GTSNPN and CDR2 as SVGIG (reference sequence). In DNA form, the CDR3 reads TGTGCCTGGAGTGTACAGGGACTAGCGGGAGAGTACTTC. The encoded protein is CAWSVQGLAGEYF.

Comment on this clonotype: The junction and the germline gene differ at one end; a read error may be behind it. The chain has TRBV9 and TRBJ2-2; a weak D match, TRBD2 (5 bases). Germline CDR1 and CDR2: SGDLS and YYNGEE. The CDR3 consists of 15 residues. The CDR3 loop is CACSVDGRNTGELFF. CDR3 DNA: TGTGCCTGCAGCGTGGATGGGAGGAACACCGGGGAGCTGTTTTTT.

CDR3 protein: CASSPDRGNSGANVLTF. The CDR3 DNA sequence: TGCGCCAGCAGCCCAGATCGGGGCAACTCTGGGGCCAACGTCCTGACTTTC. This chain connects TRBV5-1 to TRBJ2-6; tentatively, D is TRBD1 or TRBD2 (5 bases each). The V and J ends lost 4 bases and 0 bases respectively, with 14 bases between them. This CDR3 comprises 17 residues. The germline V gene has CDR1 SGHRS and CDR2 YFSETQ.

The chain recombines TRBV20-1 with TRBJ1-2; no reliable D call. V was cut by 5 bases and J by 8 bases, with 24 bases left in between. Per the germline V gene, CDR1 is DFQATT and CDR2 is SNEGSKA (reference sequence). This CDR3 has 15 amino acids. The CDR3 spells CSAAADRRANFGYTF. Here the CDR3 DNA reads TGCAGTGCTGCAGCTGACCGGAGGGCTAATTTCGGCTACACCTTC.

This clonotype was observed a handful of times. This sequence joins TRBV28 and TRBJ2-6, with unresolved D. Trimming took off 4 bases at V and 4 bases at J, with 14 bases between the two ends. Germline CDR1 and CDR2: MDHEN and SYDVKM. The CDR3 sequence is 16 residues long. CDR3 in amino acids: CASSSVSPGGANVLTF. As DNA, the CDR3 is TGTGCCAGCAGTTCGGTCTCACCGGGCGGGGCCAACGTCCTGACTTTC.

In this sample, this clonotype turned up a few times. J is TRBJ2-7 and V is TRBV2, with D perhaps TRBD1 (6 bases). Between the trimmed V and J ends, which lost 6 bases and 1 base, there was a span of 16 bases. CDR3 size: 15 residues. Per germline, CDR1 SNHLY and CDR2 FYNNEI. This CDR3 is CASSVYLGQSYEQYF. The CDR3 coding sequence is TGTGCCAGCAGCGTATACTTAGGACAGTCCTACGAGCAGTACTTC.

This clonotype was seen many times. This chain links TRBV4-1 with TRBJ2-7; D not certain. Germline V gives CDR1 MGHRA, CDR2 YSYEKL. This CDR3 is 16 amino acids long. V was shortened by 0 bases and J by 2 bases, with 14 bases between the two germline ends. The CDR3 DNA is TGCGCCAGCAGCCAAGAGCGAGGTTTTGGGACCTACGAGCAGTACTTC. This translates into CASSQERGFGTYEQYF.

This clonotype was observed at least ten times. CDR3: CASSPEGSSYEQYF. CDR3 coding DNA: TGTGCCAGCAGCCCGGAGGGCAGCTCCTACGAGCAGTACTTC. The V call is TRBV9, the J call TRBJ2-7, with D possibly being TRBD2 (6 bases). Germline loops: CDR1 SGDLS, CDR2 YYNGEE. The length of the CDR3 is 14 residues. V lost 4 bases and J lost 0, with 11 bases in between.

The CDR3 protein is CASSPSQGGQDEQYF. CDR3 DNA sequence: TGTGCCAGCTCACCATCTCAAGGGGGGCAGGACGAGCAGTACTTC. The chain carries TRBV18 and TRBJ2-7, with D perhaps matching TRBD1 or TRBD2 (6 bases each). The CDR3 is 15 amino acids. Germline V gene sequence: CDR1 KGHSH, CDR2 LQKENI. V was pared by 2 bases and J by 5 bases, with 16 bases between. The whole variable domain, filled in from reference TRBV18 and TRBJ2-7, reads NAGVMQNPRHLVRRRGQEARLRCSPMKGHSHVYWYRQLPEEGLKFMVYLQKENIIDESGMPKERFSAEFPKEGPSILRIQQVVRGDSAAYFCASSPSQGGQDEQYFGPGTRLTVT.

The chain is built from TRBV4-1 and TRBJ2-7, with TRBD1 as a possible D gene (6 bases). CDR1 MGHRA and CDR2 YSYEKL come from the germline V gene. This CDR3 contains 15 residues. Trimming took off 2 bases at V and 3 bases at J, with 14 bases between the two ends. CDR3 in amino acids: CASSQPRRGSYEQYF. The CDR3 coding sequence is TGCGCCAGCAGCCAACCCCGCAGGGGAAGCTACGAGCAGTACTTC.

There are many counts of this clonotype. The V gene is TRBV6-1, the J gene TRBJ2-5; D remains ambiguous. V was shortened by 2 bases and J by 0 bases, with 10 bases between the two germline ends. Germline values: CDR1 MNHNS, CDR2 SASEGT. The CDR3 loop spans 15 amino acids. The CDR3 reads CASSERARYQETQYF. In nucleotides, the CDR3 is TGTGCCAGCAGTGAAAGGGCCCGTTACCAAGAGACCCAGTACTTC.

J is TRBJ2-1 and V is TRBV3-1; 9 nucleotides line up with TRBD1. In germline, CDR1 is LGHDT, CDR2 YNNKEL (reference sequence). This CDR3 has 16 amino acids. J lost 4 bases, V lost 4 bases, and 8 bases had no gene match. As DNA, the CDR3 is TGTGCCAGCAGCCCGACCGGGACAGGGATATACAATGAGCAGTTCTTC. Encoded protein: CASSPTGTGIYNEQFF.

This clonotype has more than one count but fewer than ten. The J gene is TRBJ2-1, the V gene TRBV4-1, with 15 bases identical to TRBD2. The germline V gene has CDR1 MGHRA and CDR2 YSYEKL. The CDR3 runs 19 residues. Trimming removed 2 bases from V and 3 bases from J; junction bases left unmatched: 8. DNA for the CDR3: TGCGCCAGCAGCCAACTCTGGACTAGCGGGGGGGGCCTCTACAATGAGCAGTTCTTC. It specifies CASSQLWTSGGGLYNEQFF.

The chain uses TRBV4-1 and TRBJ2-1; 10 bases are shared with TRBD2. Unmatched junction bases numbered 4, after V lost 4 bases and J lost 1 base. The CDR3 has 16 amino acids. Germline V gene sequence: CDR1 MGHRA, CDR2 YSYEKL. Here the CDR3 DNA reads TGCGCCAGCAGCCCTAGCGGGAGAGTTTCCTACAATGAGCAGTTCTTC. As protein: CASSPSGRVSYNEQFF.

Comments on this clonotype: Just one base apart from a much larger clone, this may be a read error. V gene TRBV29-1 combines with J gene TRBJ2-7; 8 nucleotides match TRBD2. Germline assignment: CDR1 SQVTM and CDR2 ANQGSEA. V was clipped by 4 bases and J by 2 bases; unmatched bases: 13. CDR3 length: 16 residues. In DNA, the CDR3 is TGCAGCGTTGCAGGTGAAGGGCACGGGAGGGCCTACGAGCAGTACGTC. This translates into CSVAGEGHGRAYEQYV.

Comments on this clonotype: A read error may produce the germline difference seen at one junction end. The chain is built from TRBV18 and TRBJ2-5; no reliable D call. Germline-derived CDR1 and CDR2 are KGHSH and LQKENI. This CDR3 is built from 14 residues. This CDR3 reads CASSPEGRQEAQYF. The DNA of the CDR3 is TGTGCCAGCTCACCCGAAGGCAGGCAAGAGGCCCAGTACTTC.

In this sample, this clonotype turned up once. The chain recombines TRBV20-1 with TRBJ2-3, with TRBD2 matching 10 bases. The CDR3 is made up of 15 amino acids. Germline V lookup: CDR1 DFQATT, CDR2 SNEGSKA (reference sequence). V lost 3 bases to trimming and J lost 2 bases; unmatched junction nucleotides: 5. The DNA of the CDR3 is TGCAGTGCTAGCGGACTAGCGGATTACACAGATACGCAGTATTTT. Its translation is CSASGLADYTDTQYF.

The rearrangement joins TRBV7-9 to TRBJ2-3, with 9 positions matching TRBD2. Trimming cost V 5 bases and J 2 bases; bases outside gene matches: 8. The CDR3 runs to 16 residues. The germline CDR1 and CDR2 sequences are SEHNR and FQNEAQ (reference sequence). CDR3 sequence: CASSLRLAGYTDTQYF. The CDR3 DNA reads TGTGCCAGCAGCCTCCGGCTAGCGGGATACACAGATACGCAGTATTTT.

This chain links TRBV3-1 with TRBJ2-1; 10 bases line up with TRBD2. The junction had 11 bases not matched to a gene; V was cut back by 4 bases and J by 8 bases. This CDR3 is 16 amino acids long. The germline V gene has CDR1 LGHDT and CDR2 YNNKEL (reference sequence). The CDR3 DNA sequence: TGTGCCAGCAGCCCGAGCAGCGGGAGGGCCTCCCATGAGCAGTTCTTC. Its translation is CASSPSSGRASHEQFF.

The chain employs TRBV6-6 and TRBJ2-2, with D tentatively TRBD1 (5 bases). Trimming shortened V by 4 bases and J by 6 bases, and 9 bases separated the two germline ends. The CDR3 length is 13 residues. Germline assignment: CDR1 MNHNY and CDR2 SVGAGI (reference sequence). CDR3 sequence: CASSSQGPGELFF. In DNA, the CDR3 is TGTGCCAGCAGTTCTCAGGGTCCCGGGGAGCTGTTTTTT.